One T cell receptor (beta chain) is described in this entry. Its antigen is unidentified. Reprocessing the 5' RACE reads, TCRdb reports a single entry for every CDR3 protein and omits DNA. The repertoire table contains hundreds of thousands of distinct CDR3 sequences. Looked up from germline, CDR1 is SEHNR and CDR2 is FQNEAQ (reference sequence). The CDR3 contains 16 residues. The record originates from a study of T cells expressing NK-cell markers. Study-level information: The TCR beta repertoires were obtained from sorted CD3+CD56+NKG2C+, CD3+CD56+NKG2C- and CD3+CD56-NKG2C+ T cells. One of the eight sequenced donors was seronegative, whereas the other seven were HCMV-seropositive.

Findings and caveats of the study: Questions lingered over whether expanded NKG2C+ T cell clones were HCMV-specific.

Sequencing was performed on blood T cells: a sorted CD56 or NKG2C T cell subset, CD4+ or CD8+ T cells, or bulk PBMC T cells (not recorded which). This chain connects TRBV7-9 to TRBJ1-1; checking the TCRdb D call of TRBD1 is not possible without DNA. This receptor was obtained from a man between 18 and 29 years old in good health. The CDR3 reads CASSLAKGALDTEAFF.